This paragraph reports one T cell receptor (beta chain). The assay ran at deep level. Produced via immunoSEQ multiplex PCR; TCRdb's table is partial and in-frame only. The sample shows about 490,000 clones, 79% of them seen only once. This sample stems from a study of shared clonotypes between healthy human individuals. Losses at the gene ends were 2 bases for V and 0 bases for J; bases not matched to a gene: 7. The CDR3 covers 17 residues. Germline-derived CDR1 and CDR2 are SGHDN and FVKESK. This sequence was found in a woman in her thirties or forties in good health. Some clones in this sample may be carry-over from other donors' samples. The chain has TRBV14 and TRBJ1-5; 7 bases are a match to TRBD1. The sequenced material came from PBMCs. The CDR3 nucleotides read TGTGCCAGCAGCCAACGAACAGGGGCACCTAGCAATCAGCCCCAGCATTTT. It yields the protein CASSQRTGAPSNQPQHF.